Each of the 20 T cell receptor beta chains below was sequenced from the same sample in a study of graft-versus-host responses after intestinal transplantation. Some clones are missing from TCRdb's copy, which holds only in-frame ones; the method was immunoSEQ multiplex PCR. The top ten clones hold about 16% of a sample with just under 100,000 clones, approximately 90% of them seen once. The source was PBMCs, collected approximately 470 days after intestinal transplant. Receptors were obtained from a human patient who received an intestinal transplant, so some T cells may come from the graft donor.

The CDR3 nucleotides read TGTGCCAGCAGCTTGCGGACAGGGGCGGATTCACCCCTCCACTTT. Residues: CASSLRTGADSPLHF. The chain employs TRBV7-9 and TRBJ1-6; 9 bases fit TRBD1. J gave up 8 bases and V 3 bases, and 5 bases lay outside the gene matches. There are 15 residues in the CDR3. The germline V gene has CDR1 SEHNR and CDR2 FQNEAQ (reference sequence).

The rearrangement joins TRBV9 to TRBJ2-1; tentative D call: TRBD2 (5 bases). CDR1 is SGDLS and CDR2 is YYNGEE in the germline V gene. The CDR3 contains 11 residues. V lost 2 bases to trimming and J lost 9 bases, with 6 bases between them. The CDR3 loop reads CASSVGSEQFF. The CDR3 bases are TGTGCCAGCAGCGTTGGGAGTGAGCAGTTCTTC.

This sequence joins TRBV7-9 and TRBJ1-1; D gene ambiguous. CDR1 and CDR2 from the germline V gene are SEHNR and FQNEAQ (reference sequence). The length of the CDR3 is 14 residues. V dropped 7 bases and J dropped 0 bases, with 12 bases sitting between them. CDR3 region: CASNLDQVNTEAFF. The CDR3 nucleotides read TGTGCCAGCAACTTGGACCAGGTGAACACTGAAGCTTTCTTT.

This clone appeared a single time. Other DNA variants within this sample encode the same CDR3. The chain combines TRBV5-1 with TRBJ1-3; no definite D call. Germline V CDR1 and CDR2: SGHRS, YFSETQ. CDR3 size: 14 residues. Trimming took 3 bases from V and 0 from J, leaving 7 bases between them. This CDR3 reads CASSSGSSGNTIYF. CDR3 DNA sequence: TGCGCCAGCAGCTCAGGATCCTCTGGAAACACCATATATTTT.

This sequence joins TRBV19 and TRBJ1-2; 9 nucleotides line up with TRBD1. Trimming cost V 3 bases and J 4 bases; bases outside gene matches: 6. This CDR3 has 15 amino acids. Germline CDR1 and CDR2: LNHDA and SQIVND (reference sequence). The CDR3 bases are TGTGCCAGTAGTATGGGACAGGGAAACGGCTATGGCTACACCTTC. Amino acid sequence: CASSMGQGNGYGYTF.

In its sample, this clone was seen a few times. The J gene is TRBJ1-5, the V gene TRBV19, with a possible D match to TRBD1 (6 bases). The length of the CDR3 is 16 residues. CDR1 is LNHDA and CDR2 is SQIVND in the germline V gene (reference sequence). V was trimmed by 5 bases and J by 0 bases, leaving 14 bases between them. In DNA form, the CDR3 reads TGTGCCAGTAGTGGGGAAAGGGGGGATAGCAATCAGCCCCAGCATTTT. Protein sequence: CASSGERGDSNQPQHF. Full variable domain (rest looked up from reference TRBV19 and TRBJ1-5): DGGITQSPKYLFRKEGQNVTLSCEQNLNHDAMYWYRQDPGQGLRLIYYSQIVNDFQKGDIAEGYSVSREKKESFPLTVTSAQKNPTAFYLCASSGERGDSNQPQHFGDGTRLSIL.

The V and J genes are TRBV10-3 and TRBJ1-2; TRBD1 agrees at 8 bases. Per germline, CDR1 ENHRY and CDR2 SYGVKD. CDR3 size: 15 residues. Unmatched junction bases numbered 8, after V lost 3 bases and J lost 5 bases. The DNA for the CDR3 is TGTGCCATCAGTGATCTAGTAGGACAGGGATATGGCTACACCTTC. Translated, it gives CAISDLVGQGYGYTF.

This clone was observed once. The genes are TRBV13 and TRBJ2-3, with a possible D match to TRBD1 (7 bases). There are 15 residues in the CDR3. The germline V and J ends were trimmed by 5 bases and 3 bases, with 15 bases remaining between them. Germline loops: CDR1 PRHDT, CDR2 FYEKMQ (reference sequence). CDR3 DNA sequence: TGTGCCAGCAGCCCCCAGGGGGGCAGAACAGATACGCAGTATTTT. It specifies CASSPQGGRTDTQYF.

The V and J genes are TRBV6-6 and TRBJ1-1; D remains unclear. This CDR3 spans 13 amino acids. V lost 8 bases and J 6 bases, leaving 16 bases between the germline ends. The germline CDR1 and CDR2 sequences are MNHNY and SVGAGI (reference sequence). The CDR3 region is CASRRAHDPEAFF. The CDR3 DNA sequence: TGTGCCAGCCGCCGGGCCCACGACCCTGAAGCTTTCTTT.

V gene TRBV10-3 combines with J gene TRBJ1-1; TRBD1 aligns across 9 bases. The CDR3 length is 14 residues. The germline V gene encodes CDR1 ENHRY and CDR2 SYGVKD. Trimming took 7 bases from V and 8 from J; bases not matched to a gene: 11. Written as DNA, the CDR3 is TGTGCCATCACCAATGTAGACAGGGGGACCGAAGCTTTCTTT. Translated: CAITNVDRGTEAFF.

The chain has TRBV6-1 and TRBJ2-5, with 11 positions matching TRBD2. Looked up from germline, CDR1 is MNHNS and CDR2 is SASEGT. The CDR3 totals 15 residues. V shed 5 bases and J 5 bases; nucleotides not matched to a gene: 7. The CDR3 region has the DNA TGTGCCAGCAGTCTCTTAGCGGGGGGGCAGGAGACCCAGTACTTC. This translates into CASSLLAGGQETQYF.

This clone appeared a few times. The genes are TRBV6-1 and TRBJ1-3, with D perhaps matching TRBD1 (6 bases). CDR3 length equals 14 residues. Trimming removed 6 bases at V and 4 bases at J, with 13 bases between. Germline CDR1 reads MNHNS; CDR2 reads SASEGT. CDR3 protein: CASSLQGGGNTIYF. The CDR3 coding sequence is TGTGCCAGCAGCCTACAGGGAGGCGGAAACACCATATATTTT.

The V call is TRBV10-1, the J call TRBJ2-3, with D perhaps being TRBD1 or TRBD2 (6 bases each). V was trimmed by 7 bases and J by 0 bases, leaving 14 bases between them. This CDR3 comprises 15 residues. Germline V gene lookup returns CDR1 WNHNN and CDR2 SYGVQD (reference sequence). For the CDR3, the DNA is TGCGCCAGCACTCAGAGGGGGGCCAGCACAGATACGCAGTATTTT. Translating gives CASTQRGASTDTQYF.

The chain uses TRBV7-9 and TRBJ2-2; D may be TRBD2 (6 bases). The V end was cut by 8 bases, the J end by 6 bases, with 19 bases between. Looked up from germline, CDR1 is SEHNR and CDR2 is FQNEAQ (reference sequence). The CDR3 sequence is 15 residues long. Here the CDR3 DNA reads TGTGCCAGCTCCCCGGAGGGTAGCGGTGCCGGGGAGCTGTTTTTT. It codes for CASSPEGSGAGELFF.

The rearrangement joins TRBV9 to TRBJ1-3; a possible D gene is TRBD1 (6 bases). There are 15 residues in the CDR3. V lost 4 bases and J 4 bases, leaving 15 bases between the germline ends. Germline V lookup: CDR1 SGDLS, CDR2 YYNGEE. The CDR3 DNA reads as TGTGCCAGCAGCCCCTGGGGGCAGGGCGGAAACACCATATATTTT. This codes for CASSPWGQGGNTIYF.

CDR3 loop: CASSVRDSHYTF. CDR3 nucleotide sequence: TGTGCCAGCAGTGTCCGGGACAGTCACTACACCTTC. The chain uses TRBV6-1 and TRBJ1-2; 7 bases are shared with TRBD1. The germline V gene has CDR1 MNHNS and CDR2 SASEGT. Trimming cost V 4 bases and J 10 bases; bases outside gene matches: 6. This CDR3 region has 12 residues.

The rearrangement uses TRBV6-5 and TRBJ1-2; D may be TRBD1 (6 bases). Germline V CDR1 and CDR2: MNHEY, SVGAGI. The V end was cut by 1 base, the J end by 7 bases, with 16 bases between. This CDR3 is 15 amino acids long. The CDR3 DNA sequence: TGTGCCAGCAGTTACTATATCTTGGGGGCGTTTGGCTACACCTTC. Translating it yields CASSYYILGAFGYTF.

V usage is TRBV25-1 and J usage is TRBJ2-2; maybe TRBD2 (7 bases). V gave up 3 bases and J gave up 7 bases, with 12 bases separating them. The CDR3 runs 14 residues. CDR1 is MGHDK, CDR2 SYGVNS, per germline. CDR3 in DNA: TGTGCCAGCAGTGACGGGGGGCCAAGCGGGGAGCTGTTTTTT. Encoded protein: CASSDGGPSGELFF.

This chain's CDR3 is CASSSSRGRAAGELFF. For the CDR3, the DNA is TGTGCCAGCAGCTCAAGTAGGGGGCGTGCGGCCGGGGAGCTGTTTTTT. This sequence joins TRBV7-9 and TRBJ2-2; 7 nucleotides match TRBD1. CDR3 length: 16 residues. After removal of 4 bases from V and 6 bases from J, the junction contained 11 bases not matched to a gene. Germline CDR1 and CDR2: SEHNR and FQNEAQ (reference sequence).

This clone was recorded only once. The chain employs TRBV7-2 and TRBJ1-2; D possibly corresponds to TRBD1 (6 bases). The CDR3 runs to 15 residues. Germline V gene data show CDR1 as SGHTA and CDR2 as FQGNSA. Trimming cost V 1 base and J 2 bases, with 11 bases left between them. The CDR3 reads CASSLVAQGNYGYTF. The DNA for the CDR3 is TGTGCCAGCAGCTTAGTAGCCCAGGGGAACTATGGCTACACCTTC. Using reference TRBV7-2 and TRBJ1-2 for the parts outside the CDR3, the full variable domain is GAGVSQSPSNKVTEKGKDVELRCDPISGHTALYWYRQSLGQGLEFLIYFQGNSAPDKSGLPSDRFSAERTGGSVSTLTIQRTQQEDSAVYLCASSLVAQGNYGYTFGSGTRLTVV.